Listed here are 29 T cell receptor beta chains from one sample, sequenced in a study of T cells in Graves' hyperthyroidism and ophthalmopathy. The investigators amplified TCR beta CDR3 regions from RNA transcripts. Carried out on the TCR CDR3, a first-round RT-PCR used the HTBI primer set. TCRdb analysed the multiplex PCR reads with MiXCR anew, one entry per CDR3 protein. The data hold 500,000 to 600,000 distinct CDR3 sequences, with about 20% observed a single time. The sample comprised blood. Receptors were obtained from a man aged 35 to 55 with Graves' ophthalmopathy.

This clonotype was seen a handful of times. CDR3 nucleotides: TGCAGTGCTAGAGATCCTGAGCGGTCCTACGAGCAGTACTTC. Amino acid sequence: CSARDPERSYEQYF. The chain links TRBV20-1 to TRBJ2-7; possible D gene TRBD2, 5 bases. There are 14 residues in the CDR3. Germline lookup yields CDR1 DFQATT and CDR2 SNEGSKA (reference sequence). V lost 0 bases to trimming and J lost 1 base, with 10 bases between them.

The genes are TRBV9 and TRBJ2-2; the D is unclear. Trimming removed 4 bases from V and 6 bases from J, with 10 bases in between. The CDR3 contains 13 residues. Germline-derived CDR1 and CDR2 are SGDLS and YYNGEE. The CDR3 reads CASSPRWPGELFF. The CDR3 DNA is TGTGCCAGCAGCCCCCGCTGGCCCGGGGAGCTGTTTTTT.

With respect to this clonotype: A much more abundant neighbour one base away suggests this may be a read error. The chain uses TRBV11-2 and TRBJ2-7; D uncertain. The J call may not be correct, given that the DNA end is closer to TRBJ2-1. Germline assignment: CDR1 SGHAT and CDR2 FQNNGV. This CDR3 spans 15 amino acids. The CDR3 protein is CASSLDISFSYEQFF. The CDR3 bases are TGTGCCAGCAGCTTAGATATAAGCTTTTCCTACGAGCAGTTCTTC.

This clonotype was counted ten times or more. The chain couples TRBV9 to TRBJ2-5; D not certain. Germline V lookup: CDR1 SGDLS, CDR2 YYNGEE. The CDR3 is 14 residues long. Trimming shortened V by 2 bases and J by 4 bases, and 12 bases separated the two germline ends. The CDR3 region is CASSVGVERETQYF. The CDR3 DNA follows: TGTGCCAGCAGCGTTGGGGTGGAGAGAGAGACCCAGTACTTC.

This clonotype was counted only a few times. This rearrangement joins TRBV20-1 to TRBJ2-1, with 9 bases aligning to TRBD1. CDR1 and CDR2 (germline): DFQATT, SNEGSKA (reference sequence). V was clipped by 6 bases and J by 4 bases; unmatched bases: 10. This CDR3 region has 15 residues. In DNA form, the CDR3 reads TGCAGTGCAACTCAGCCGGGACAGGGTTACAATGAGCAGTTCTTC. It encodes CSATQPGQGYNEQFF.

This clonotype came up a few times. The genes are TRBV20-1 and TRBJ1-4, with 8 bases aligning to TRBD1. Germline CDR1 DFQATT, CDR2 SNEGSKA (reference sequence). V lost 3 bases, J lost 0 bases, and 9 bases stayed unmatched. The CDR3 is 17 amino acids. In DNA form, the CDR3 reads TGCAGTGCTAGGGGACCAGGGGGCCCTGCAACTAATGAAAAACTGTTTTTT. Translation: CSARGPGGPATNEKLFF.

The table lists this clonotype with a few counts. The chain uses TRBV7-8 and TRBJ1-5; D remains ambiguous. This CDR3 has 14 amino acids. Germline CDR1 reads SGHVS; CDR2 reads FQNEAQ. V lost 5 bases and J lost 9, with 17 bases in between. The CDR3 reads CASSRGSSQGPQHF. Written as DNA, the CDR3 is TGTGCCAGCAGCCGCGGGTCTAGCCAAGGGCCCCAGCATTTT.

The chain recombines TRBV5-1 with TRBJ1-4, with TRBD1 identical over 8 bases. Per germline, CDR1 SGHRS and CDR2 YFSETQ. Trimming removed 8 bases from V and 7 bases from J; junction bases left unmatched: 7. There are 13 residues in the CDR3. The CDR3, as DNA: TGCGCCAGTCGAACAGGGGGGGGTGAAAAACTGTTTTTT. Its translation: CASRTGGGEKLFF.

The rearrangement links TRBV18 to TRBJ1-3; a weak D match, TRBD1 (6 bases). Germline-derived CDR1 and CDR2 are KGHSH and LQKENI. The CDR3 is 16 amino acids. Trimming removed 2 bases at V and 4 bases at J, with 15 bases between. CDR3 sequence (DNA): TGTGCCAGCTCACCAGCCACAGGGAGTCAAGGAAACACCATATATTTT. As protein: CASSPATGSQGNTIYF.

In its sample, this clonotype was seen many times. The chain employs TRBV6-1 and TRBJ2-1; 12 nucleotides match TRBD2. CDR1 is MNHNS and CDR2 is SASEGT in the germline V gene. Unmatched junction bases numbered 7, after V lost 5 bases and J lost 5 bases. The CDR3 length is 16 residues. CDR3 sequence reads: CASSRAGTSGHNEQFF. DNA for the CDR3: TGTGCCAGCAGTAGAGCCGGGACTAGCGGGCACAATGAGCAGTTCTTC.

Only a few counts were recorded for this clonotype. The chain is built from TRBV27 and TRBJ1-1, with D perhaps matching TRBD1 (6 bases). V was shortened by 7 bases and J by 4 bases, with 19 bases between the two germline ends. The CDR3 is 15 amino acids. Per germline, CDR1 MNHEY and CDR2 SMNVEV (reference sequence). As DNA, the CDR3 is TGTGCCAGCACTCCCGGGGGGTCGGGGGCCACTGAAGCTTTCTTT. It translates to CASTPGGSGATEAFF.

This clonotype has a count of ten or more. The V gene is TRBV12-3 or TRBV12-4, the J gene TRBJ2-7; no reliable D call. The CDR3 totals 13 residues. The germline V and J ends were trimmed by 6 bases and 3 bases, with 12 bases remaining between them. DNA for the CDR3: TGTGCCAGCAGCTGGGCGATCGGCTACGAGCAGTACTTC. This translates into CASSWAIGYEQYF.

This clonotype was seen a few times. The chain recombines TRBV6-5 with TRBJ2-2; the D gene is possibly TRBD2 (5 bases). With 0 bases removed from V and 3 bases from J, the gap between germline ends came to 14 bases. The CDR3 has 17 residues. Looked up from germline, CDR1 is MNHEY and CDR2 is SVGAGI. This chain's CDR3 is CASSYSKRAVDTGELFF. CDR3 sequence (DNA): TGTGCCAGCAGTTACTCGAAGAGGGCGGTCGACACCGGGGAGCTGTTTTTT.

This clonotype occurred a few times. V and J are TRBV4-1 and TRBJ2-7; a possible D gene is TRBD2 (6 bases). V lost 0 bases to trimming and J lost 0 bases, with 9 bases between them. The CDR3 is 15 residues long. Germline-derived CDR1 and CDR2 are MGHRA and YSYEKL. In nucleotides, the CDR3 is TGCGCCAGCAGCCAAGAAGGGAGGAGCTCCTACGAGCAGTACTTC. Translated, it gives CASSQEGRSSYEQYF.

The chain recombines TRBV7-9 with TRBJ2-6; D unresolved. CDR3 size: 16 residues. Germline values: CDR1 SEHNR, CDR2 FQNEAQ (reference sequence). The V and J ends lost 3 bases and 2 bases respectively, with 11 bases between them. The DNA of the CDR3 is TGTGCCAGCAGCTTGGTCCTAGACGCTGGGGCCAACGTCCTGACTTTC. As protein: CASSLVLDAGANVLTF. Combining the CDR3 with reference TRBV7-9 and TRBJ2-6 gives the whole variable domain DTGVSQNPRHKITKRGQNVTFRCDPISEHNRLYWYRQTLGQGPEFLTYFQNEAQLEKSRLLSDRFSAERPKGSFSTLEIQRTEQGDSAMYLCASSLVLDAGANVLTFGAGSRLTVL.

Only a few counts were recorded for this clonotype. The CDR3 loop reads CASSLGDRVSEQYF. The CDR3, as DNA: TGTGCCAGCAGCTTAGGCGACAGGGTGTCCGAGCAGTACTTC. V is TRBV7-8 and J is TRBJ2-7; 7 positions agree with TRBD1. The CDR3 has 14 amino acids. J lost 6 bases, V lost 1 base, and 6 bases had no gene match. In germline, CDR1 is SGHVS, CDR2 FQNEAQ.

The chain joins TRBV28 to TRBJ2-1, with 9 nucleotides matching TRBD1. CDR3 size: 16 residues. Germline V gene lookup returns CDR1 MDHEN and CDR2 SYDVKM. The junction had 7 bases not matched to a gene; V was cut back by 4 bases and J by 3 bases. The CDR3, as DNA: TGTGCCAGCAGTTCCGACCGGGACAGGGACTACAATGAGCAGTTCTTC. Translated, it gives CASSSDRDRDYNEQFF.

J is TRBJ2-7 and V is TRBV28, with 11 bases fitting TRBD2. From germline, CDR1 is MDHEN and CDR2 SYDVKM. Trimming at V came to 8 bases and at J to 0 bases, leaving 15 bases not matched to a gene. The CDR3 sequence is 18 residues long. The DNA of the CDR3 is TGTGCCAGCTGTATTGTAGCGGGAGGGCGCCCCTCCTCCTACGAGCAGTACTTC. It is translated as CASCIVAGGRPSSYEQYF.

This clonotype turned up a few times. Written as DNA, the CDR3 is TGTGCCAGCAGCCAGAGGGTGGTGCAGTCCTATGGCTACACCTTC. Protein sequence: CASSQRVVQSYGYTF. The genes are TRBV3-1 and TRBJ1-2; the D is unclear. Germline V CDR1 and CDR2: LGHDT, YNNKEL (reference sequence). The CDR3 has 15 amino acids. Trimming stripped 3 bases from V and 4 bases from J, with 15 bases between.

The chain employs TRBV5-6 and TRBJ2-5; D gene ambiguous. Germline CDR1 is SGHDT and CDR2 is YYEEEE. The CDR3 consists of 13 residues. Trimming removed 2 bases from V and 4 bases from J, with 9 bases in between. The CDR3, as DNA: TGTGCCAGCAGCTTACGTATCGTAGAGACCCAGTACTTC. Translation gives CASSLRIVETQYF.

This chain connects TRBV3-1 to TRBJ1-5; weak D call: TRBD1 (5 bases). Per germline, CDR1 LGHDT and CDR2 YNNKEL (reference sequence). This CDR3 is built from 15 residues. V lost 1 base and J 5 bases, leaving 12 bases between the germline ends. The CDR3 protein is CASSQAGRLDQPQHF. The CDR3 DNA sequence: TGTGCCAGCAGCCAAGCGGGACGGCTAGATCAGCCCCAGCATTTT.

The J gene is TRBJ1-1, the V gene TRBV14; TRBD1 matches at 9 bases. This CDR3 has 15 residues. Germline values: CDR1 SGHDN, CDR2 FVKESK. With 5 bases clipped from V and 5 bases from J, the junction kept 9 bases outside the gene matches. CDR3 bases: TGTGCCAGCAGCTCCTTCGGGACAGGGCGAACTGAAGCTTTCTTT. Residues: CASSSFGTGRTEAFF.

This clonotype was seen a few times. In DNA form, the CDR3 reads TGTGCCAGCAGTTATCGAGGACAGATCTACGAGCAGTACTTC. Translating it yields CASSYRGQIYEQYF. J is TRBJ2-7 and V is TRBV12-3 or TRBV12-4, with D possibly TRBD1 on 6 matching bases. The CDR3 is 14 amino acids. V dropped 4 bases and J dropped 3 bases, with 13 bases sitting between them.

The chain links TRBV12-5 to TRBJ2-3, with D possibly TRBD2 on 5 matching bases. Trimming took 6 bases from V and 4 from J, leaving 17 bases between them. The CDR3 loop spans 15 amino acids. The germline CDR1 and CDR2 sequences are LGHNT and FRNRAP. The CDR3 here is CASGPGRPSPDTQYF. Written as DNA, the CDR3 is TGTGCTAGTGGCCCGGGGAGACCTAGTCCAGATACGCAGTATTTT.

Only a few counts were recorded for this clonotype. The rearrangement joins TRBV20-1 to TRBJ2-3, with TRBD1 matching over 7 bases. CDR3 length: 15 residues. V gave up 0 bases and J gave up 2 bases; unmatched junction bases: 5. Germline CDR1 is DFQATT and CDR2 is SNEGSKA (reference sequence). DNA for the CDR3: TGCAGTGCTAGAGATGACAGGGTCAACACAGATACGCAGTATTTT. Translated, it gives CSARDDRVNTDTQYF.

This clonotype has at least ten counts. This chain joins TRBV7-9 and TRBJ2-1; 12 nucleotides agree with TRBD2. Germline V gene sequence: CDR1 SEHNR, CDR2 FQNEAQ (reference sequence). The CDR3 totals 15 residues. Trimming took 6 bases from V and 5 from J; bases not matched to a gene: 5. The CDR3 nucleotides are TGTGCCAGCAGTTTATCTAGCGGGAGGGACAATGAGCAGTTCTTC. It translates to CASSLSSGRDNEQFF.

This clonotype was counted only a few times. The chain joins TRBV29-1 to TRBJ2-1; possibly TRBD2 for D (5 bases). This CDR3 is 14 amino acids long. The V and J ends lost 6 bases and 4 bases respectively, with 16 bases between them. Looked up from germline, CDR1 is SQVTM and CDR2 is ANQGSEA. In DNA form, the CDR3 reads TGCAGCGTGACCAGGACCAGAGGGTACAATGAGCAGTTCTTC. It codes for CSVTRTRGYNEQFF.

This clonotype showed up just a few times. The chain recombines TRBV4-2 with TRBJ2-7; 9 bases fit TRBD2. This CDR3 spans 17 amino acids. The germline V gene has CDR1 LGHNA and CDR2 YNFKEQ. The trim removed 0 bases at V and 4 bases at J, leaving 10 bases unmatched. The CDR3 bases are TGTGCCAGCAGCCAAGATGACGCACTAGCGGGTGTGTACGAGCAGTACTTC. It encodes CASSQDDALAGVYEQYF.

The sample holds a few counts of this clonotype. In DNA, the CDR3 is TGTGCCAGCAGCGTAGCTCGGAGTACTGAAGCTTTCTTT. Translation: CASSVARSTEAFF. The genes are TRBV9 and TRBJ1-1; D gene ambiguous. Germline-derived CDR1 and CDR2 are SGDLS and YYNGEE. The V gene lost 0 bases and the J gene lost 5 bases, with 8 bases spanning the gap. CDR3 length: 13 amino acids.